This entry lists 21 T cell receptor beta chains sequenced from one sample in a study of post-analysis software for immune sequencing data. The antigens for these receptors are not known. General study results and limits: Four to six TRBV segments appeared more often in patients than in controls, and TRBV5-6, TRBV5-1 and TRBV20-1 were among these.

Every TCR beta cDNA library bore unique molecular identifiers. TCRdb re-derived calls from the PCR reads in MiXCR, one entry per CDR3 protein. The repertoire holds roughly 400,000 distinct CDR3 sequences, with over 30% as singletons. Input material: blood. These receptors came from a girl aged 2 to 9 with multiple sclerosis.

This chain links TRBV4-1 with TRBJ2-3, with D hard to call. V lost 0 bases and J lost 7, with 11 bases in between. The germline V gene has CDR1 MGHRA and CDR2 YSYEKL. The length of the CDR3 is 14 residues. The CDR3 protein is CASSQEVGIYTQYF. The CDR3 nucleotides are TGCGCCAGCAGCCAAGAAGTGGGGATTTATACGCAGTATTTT.

CDR3 amino acids: CASSQTGYVGAHVYEQYF. The DNA for the CDR3 is TGTGCCAGCAGCCAAACCGGTTACGTGGGTGCCCATGTCTACGAGCAGTACTTC. V is TRBV14 and J is TRBJ2-7; D is ambiguous. CDR3 length: 18 amino acids. Germline V lookup: CDR1 SGHDN, CDR2 FVKESK. Trimming removed 2 bases at V and 3 bases at J, with 23 bases between.

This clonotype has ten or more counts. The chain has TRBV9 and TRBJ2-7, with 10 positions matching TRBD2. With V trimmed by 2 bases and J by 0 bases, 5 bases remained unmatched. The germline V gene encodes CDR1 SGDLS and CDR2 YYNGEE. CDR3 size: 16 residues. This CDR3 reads CASSVGLADPSYEQYF. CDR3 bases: TGTGCCAGCAGCGTCGGACTAGCGGATCCCTCCTACGAGCAGTACTTC.

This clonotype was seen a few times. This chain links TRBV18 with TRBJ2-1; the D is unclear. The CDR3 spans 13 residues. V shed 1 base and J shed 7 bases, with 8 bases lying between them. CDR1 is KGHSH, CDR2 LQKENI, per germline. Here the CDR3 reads CASSPLDNNEQFF. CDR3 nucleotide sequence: TGTGCCAGCTCACCACTCGACAATAATGAGCAGTTCTTC.

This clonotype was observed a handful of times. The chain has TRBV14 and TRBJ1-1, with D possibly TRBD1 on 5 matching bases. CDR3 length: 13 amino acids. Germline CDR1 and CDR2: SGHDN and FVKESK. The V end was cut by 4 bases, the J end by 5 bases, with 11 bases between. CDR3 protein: CASSPGEGTEAFF. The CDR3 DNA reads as TGTGCCAGCAGCCCCGGTGAGGGGACTGAAGCTTTCTTT. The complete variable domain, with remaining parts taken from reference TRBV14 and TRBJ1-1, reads EAGVTQFPSHSVIEKGQTVTLRCDPISGHDNLYWYRRVMGKEIKFLLHFVKESKQDESGMPNNRFLAERTGGTYSTLKVQPAELEDSGVYFCASSPGEGTEAFFGQGTRLTVV.

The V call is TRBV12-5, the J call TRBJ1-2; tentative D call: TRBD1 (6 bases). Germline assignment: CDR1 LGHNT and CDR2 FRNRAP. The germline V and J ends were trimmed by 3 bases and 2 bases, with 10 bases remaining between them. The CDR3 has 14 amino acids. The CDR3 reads CASGFGGQNYGYTF. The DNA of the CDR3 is TGTGCTAGTGGTTTCGGGGGGCAGAACTATGGCTACACCTTC.

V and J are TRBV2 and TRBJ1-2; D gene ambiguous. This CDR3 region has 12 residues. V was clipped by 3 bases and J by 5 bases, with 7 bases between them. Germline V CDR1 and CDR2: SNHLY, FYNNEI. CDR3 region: CASSDTVYGYTF. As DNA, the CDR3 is TGTGCCAGCAGTGATACAGTTTATGGCTACACCTTC.

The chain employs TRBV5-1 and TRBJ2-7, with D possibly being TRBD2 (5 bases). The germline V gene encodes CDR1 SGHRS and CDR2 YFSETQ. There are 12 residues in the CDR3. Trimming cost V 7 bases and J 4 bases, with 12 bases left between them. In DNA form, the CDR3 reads TGCGCCAGCTCGGGGATGGGGTACGAGCAGTACTTC. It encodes CASSGMGYEQYF.

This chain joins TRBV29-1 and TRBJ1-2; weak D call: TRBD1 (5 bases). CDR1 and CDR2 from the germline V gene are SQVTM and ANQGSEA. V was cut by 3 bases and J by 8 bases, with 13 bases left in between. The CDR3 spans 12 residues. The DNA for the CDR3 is TGCAGCGTTGAGGCGGGGCCAGGAGGCTACACCTTC. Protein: CSVEAGPGGYTF.

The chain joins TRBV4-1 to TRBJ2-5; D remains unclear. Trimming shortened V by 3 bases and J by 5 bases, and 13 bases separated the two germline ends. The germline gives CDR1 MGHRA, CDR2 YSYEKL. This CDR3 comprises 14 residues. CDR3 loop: CASSHPRPQETQYF. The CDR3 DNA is TGCGCCAGCAGCCACCCTAGGCCCCAGGAGACCCAGTACTTC.

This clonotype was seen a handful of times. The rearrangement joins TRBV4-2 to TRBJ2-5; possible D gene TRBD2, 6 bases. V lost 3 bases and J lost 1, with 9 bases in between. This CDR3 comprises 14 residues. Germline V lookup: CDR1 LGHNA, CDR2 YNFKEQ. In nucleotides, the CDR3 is TGTGCCAGCAGCCAGCGGGAAGGCCAAGAGACCCAGTACTTC. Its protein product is CASSQREGQETQYF.

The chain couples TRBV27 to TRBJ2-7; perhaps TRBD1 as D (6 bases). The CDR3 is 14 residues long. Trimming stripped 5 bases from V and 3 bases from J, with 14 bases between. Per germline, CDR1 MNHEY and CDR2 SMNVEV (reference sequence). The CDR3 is CASSIQGRGYEQYF. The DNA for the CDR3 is TGTGCCAGCAGTATACAGGGAAGAGGCTACGAGCAGTACTTC.

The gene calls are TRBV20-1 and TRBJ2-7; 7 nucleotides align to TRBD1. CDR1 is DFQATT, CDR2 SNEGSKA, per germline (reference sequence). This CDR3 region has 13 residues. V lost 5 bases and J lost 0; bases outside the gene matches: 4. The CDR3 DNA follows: TGCAGTGCTTCCGGGACAGTCTCCTACGAGCAGTACTTC. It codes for CSASGTVSYEQYF.

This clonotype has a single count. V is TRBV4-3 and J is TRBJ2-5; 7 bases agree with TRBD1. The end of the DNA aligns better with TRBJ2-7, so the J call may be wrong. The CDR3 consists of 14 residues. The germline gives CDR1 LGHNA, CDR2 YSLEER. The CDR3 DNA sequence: TGCGCCAGCAGCCAAGATGGGACAGTTTACGAGCAGTACTTC. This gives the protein CASSQDGTVYEQYF.

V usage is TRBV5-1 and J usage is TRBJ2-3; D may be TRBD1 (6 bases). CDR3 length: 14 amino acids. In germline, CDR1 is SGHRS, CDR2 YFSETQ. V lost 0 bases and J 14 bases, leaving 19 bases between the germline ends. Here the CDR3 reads CASSLAGDTPKGYF. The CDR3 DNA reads TGCGCCAGCAGCTTGGCCGGGGACACGCCAAAAGGGTATTTT. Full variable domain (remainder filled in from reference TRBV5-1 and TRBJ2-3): KAGVTQTPRYLIKTRGQQVTLSCSPISGHRSVSWYQQTPGQGLQFLFEYFSETQRNKGNFPGRFSGRQFSNSRSEMNVSTLELGDSALYLCASSLAGDTPKGYFGPGTRLTVL.

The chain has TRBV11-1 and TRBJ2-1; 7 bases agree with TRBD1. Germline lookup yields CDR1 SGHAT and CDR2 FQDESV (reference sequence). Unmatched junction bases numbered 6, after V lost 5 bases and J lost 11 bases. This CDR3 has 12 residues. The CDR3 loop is CASSPDRDKQFF. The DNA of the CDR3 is TGTGCCAGCAGCCCCGACAGGGATAAGCAGTTCTTC.

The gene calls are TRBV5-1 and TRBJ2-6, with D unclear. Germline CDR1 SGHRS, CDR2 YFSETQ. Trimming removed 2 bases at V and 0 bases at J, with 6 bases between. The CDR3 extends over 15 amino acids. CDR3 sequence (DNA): TGCGCCAGCAGCTTTAGGAGCTCTGGGGCCAACGTCCTGACTTTC. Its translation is CASSFRSSGANVLTF.

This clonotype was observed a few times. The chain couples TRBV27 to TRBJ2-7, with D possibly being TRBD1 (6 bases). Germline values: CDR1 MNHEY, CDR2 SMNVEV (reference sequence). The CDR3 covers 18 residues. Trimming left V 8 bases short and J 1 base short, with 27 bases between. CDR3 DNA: TGTGCCAGCTCATACAGGGTTTTCGGCGGTGTCGCTTCCTACGAGCAGTACTTC. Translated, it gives CASSYRVFGGVASYEQYF.

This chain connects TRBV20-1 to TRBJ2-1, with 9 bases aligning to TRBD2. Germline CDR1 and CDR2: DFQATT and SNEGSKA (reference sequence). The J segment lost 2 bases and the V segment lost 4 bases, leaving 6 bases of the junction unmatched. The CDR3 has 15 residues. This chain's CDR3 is CSAKISGGPYNEQFF. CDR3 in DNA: TGCAGTGCTAAAATTAGCGGGGGTCCCTACAATGAGCAGTTCTTC.

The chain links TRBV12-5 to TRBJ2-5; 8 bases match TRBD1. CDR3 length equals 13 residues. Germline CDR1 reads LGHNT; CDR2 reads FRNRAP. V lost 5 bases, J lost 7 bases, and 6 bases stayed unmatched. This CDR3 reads CASGRTGYGTQYF. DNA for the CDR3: TGTGCTAGTGGTAGGACAGGGTACGGGACCCAGTACTTC.

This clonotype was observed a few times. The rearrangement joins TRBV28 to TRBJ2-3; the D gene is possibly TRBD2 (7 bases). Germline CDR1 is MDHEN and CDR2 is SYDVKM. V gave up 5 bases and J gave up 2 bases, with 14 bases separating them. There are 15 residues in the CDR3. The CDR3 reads CASSGGAGVTDTQYF. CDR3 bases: TGTGCCAGCAGTGGGGGGGCAGGGGTCACAGATACGCAGTATTTT.